The entry below describes one T cell receptor (beta chain). Only in-frame clones appear in the TCRdb table, and some are missing; sequencing was by immunoSEQ multiplex PCR. The profile covers just under 550,000 clones, with approximately 78% appearing a single time and 0.01% to 0.015% taken by the ten largest. This entry comes from a study of shared T cell receptors in the human thymus. V lost 3 bases to trimming and J lost 2 bases, with 19 bases between them. The length of the CDR3 is 17 residues. CDR1 and CDR2 from the germline V gene are SNHLY and FYNNEI. A further study also used this sample, focusing on human thymus T cells. According to that study: The donors were infants in Finland with congenital heart defects, otherwise immunologically healthy. Thymic tissue was derived from resections collected during corrective heart surgery. Repertoires sampled from thymus and blood appeared biased in V and J gene usage. Thymic repertoires overlap heavily among unrelated individuals, related research has reported.

The chain uses TRBV2 and TRBJ1-2; tentative D call: TRBD1 (6 bases). This TCR derives from a boy in the first two years of life with a congenital heart defect. Source material: thymocytes. This CDR3 is CASSDPPPTGENYGYTF. The CDR3, as DNA: TGTGCCAGCAGTGATCCCCCCCCGACAGGCGAGAACTATGGCTACACCTTC.